This T cell receptor (beta chain) was recorded in a study of shared clonotypes between healthy human individuals (dated by TCRdb to about 2020). For the wider study: A few men and a couple of women, aged 18 to 49 years, made up the cohort. Blood TCR repertoires of roughly five healthy adults were deeply sequenced to estimate repertoire size and the extent of clonotype sharing between individuals. Libraries were prepared and TCR repertoires were sequenced by different laboratories using diverse techniques, in order to increase sequencing depth and limit assay-specific biases. Between about 0.8 and 8.9 billion PBMCs per donor were obtained by leukapheresis. Per donor, three plates each were used for CD4 naive and CD4 memory, two for CD8 naive, and one for CD8 memory.

The paper as a whole reports these results and caveats: Only blood was sampled, and tissue TCR repertoires likely differ from those in blood. Incomplete sequencing was indicated by rarefaction of sorted-subset datasets, despite the large sequencing depth. Higher generation probabilities were observed for clonotypes shared by all four sorted-subset donors than for non-shared clonotypes. The genetic and exposure-history diversity represented was limited by the small number of donors. When a few donors were compared, the shared fraction of clonotypes was roughly 4.8% for naive CD4, around 3.6% for naive CD8, 2% to 2.5% for memory CD4, and 0.35% to 0.4% for memory CD8. Naive subsets generally had larger estimated clonotype richness than memory subsets did. Pairwise subsampling led to the expectation that sequencing depth would affect the degree of clonotype sharing among donors.

CD8 naive samples consisted of CD45RO-negative cells that were positively selected for CCR7, yielding a CD45RA+CCR7+ population without TemRA cells. Healthy HIV-negative adults with no recently reported acute infections or vaccinations were included as donors. Only Caucasian adults living in Nashville, Tennessee, USA were represented among the donors. Blood was obtained by leukapheresis, after which PBMCs were separated by Ficoll-Histopaque density gradient centrifugation and cryopreserved in liquid nitrogen vapor phase. Analytical flow cytometry was used to check the purity and quantity of every magnetically sorted T cell population. Genomic DNA was isolated from each sorted fraction and quantified by UV absorbance on a Nanodrop 2000c. V is reduced by 6 bases and J by 4 bases, leaving a spacing of 9 bases between them. From the cysteine up to the phenylalanine, the CDR3 has a length of 13 residues. The sequence is cut down to CDR3 DNA, 39 bases in frame from base 1. CDR1 WSHSY and CDR2 SAAADI are derived from the germline V gene.

A note on this clone: Its cognate antigen has yet to be identified. There are no base qualities to consult, and no much larger clone falls within one base.

Using the deep immunoSEQ assay, multiplex PCR amplified TCR CDR3 regions from genomic DNA. For each cell subset, the extracted genomic DNA was distributed evenly across all wells of several immunoSEQ 96-well plates, and each plate served as one replicate. Each replicate PCR for sorted subsets received about 210 ng genomic DNA, equal to around 32,000 T cell genomes. Purified libraries were quantified with a Qubit 3.0 fluorometer, sized on a Bioanalyzer 2100, and re-quantified with the KAPA Library Quantification kit. Every immunoSEQ 96-well plate was sequenced on a separate single-read 150-cycle Illumina NextSeq 550 flow cell. In the paper's pipeline: Because the immunoSEQ output included only junctional sequences and no quality scores, the filtering could not be the same as the filtering used for full-length reads. To assign V/J genes and CDR3, sequences were annotated against IMGT germline references using PyIR, a Python wrapper for IgBLAST v1.9. Any read was removed if the V/J assignment was weak (E-value above 1e-6), the CDR3 was missing, or the read contained stop codons, out-of-frame junctions, or ambiguous translated residues. V3J clonotypes were defined by identical inferred V gene, J gene, and CDR3 amino acid sequence. Percentage overlap between repertoires was computed as shared unique clonotypes divided by the size of the smaller repertoire. Richness of each repertoire was evaluated using RTK rarefaction, the Chao1 estimator, and Recon v2.1 estimates of unobserved clonotypes. Generation probabilities were computed with OLGA for all TCRbeta clonotypes obtained by the gDNA method from four donors. Imported from immuneACCESS, the table was reduced by TCRdb to in-frame sequences with V and J called. These copies leave out some clones; in studies compared against another copy, an unresolved V gene accounts for under half, and the cause of the remainder is not known. That table gives V, J and clone size, and the DNA gave D and trimming. Here the sample has about 2 million clones; 85% to 95% occur a single time. The leading ten clones occupy more than 0.95% of the sample.

The source material was naive CD8+ T cells sorted from blood. The cell subset or site label for this specimen denotes: CD45RA+CCR7+. The TCR sequence derives from a man aged 18 to 29 in good health. The chain links TRBV10-2 with TRBJ1-4; confidence is insufficient to name the D gene. The CDR3 is CASRIEGNEKLFF. The nucleotide sequence reads as follows: TGCGCCAGCAGAATTGAGGGTAATGAAAAACTGTTTTTT.